Presented here are 32 T cell receptor beta chains from one specimen sequenced in a study of T cell changes during pregnancy in multiple sclerosis. Repertoires were generated with immunoSEQ multiplex PCR, while TCRdb's copy carries only in-frame clones and drops some. Here the sample spans 60,000 or so clones, around 91% being singletons. The starting material was peripheral blood, obtained in the second trimester of pregnancy. All receptors derive from a female donor in good health, enrolled as a control in a pregnancy study.

This clone was observed a few times. This sequence joins TRBV6-5 and TRBJ1-2; possible D gene TRBD1, 5 bases. V was clipped by 6 bases and J by 3 bases, with 8 bases between them. This CDR3 is built from 12 residues. Germline assignment: CDR1 MNHEY and CDR2 SVGAGI. CDR3 DNA sequence: TGTGCCAGCAGCCGGGGGGACTATGGCTACACCTTC. This encodes CASSRGDYGYTF.

This rearrangement joins TRBV2 to TRBJ1-1; 7 bases map to TRBD1. Per the germline V gene, CDR1 is SNHLY and CDR2 is FYNNEI. Trimming cost V 6 bases and J 4 bases; bases outside gene matches: 5. The CDR3 totals 13 residues. CDR3 sequence: CASRVTGATEAFF. In nucleotides, the CDR3 is TGTGCCAGCAGGGTAACAGGGGCCACTGAAGCTTTCTTT.

This chain uses TRBV5-1 with TRBJ2-7, with TRBD2 matching over 10 bases. After removal of 1 base from V and 6 bases from J, the junction contained 7 bases not matched to a gene. The CDR3 spans 15 residues. CDR1 is SGHRS, CDR2 YFSETQ, per germline. The CDR3 here is CASSLFASGGSEQYF. The CDR3 DNA is TGCGCCAGCAGCTTGTTTGCTAGCGGGGGCTCCGAGCAGTACTTC. The full variable domain, with the rest looked up from reference TRBV5-1 and TRBJ2-7, is KAGVTQTPRYLIKTRGQQVTLSCSPISGHRSVSWYQQTPGQGLQFLFEYFSETQRNKGNFPGRFSGRQFSNSRSEMNVSTLELGDSALYLCASSLFASGGSEQYFGPGTRLTVT.

V gene TRBV28 combines with J gene TRBJ2-7, with TRBD2 as a possible D gene (6 bases). Germline V gene sequence: CDR1 MDHEN, CDR2 SYDVKM. CDR3 length: 14 amino acids. V lost 6 bases and J lost 4, with 16 bases in between. CDR3 in amino acids: CASRSVGGSYEQYF. CDR3 in DNA: TGTGCCAGCAGGTCCGTTGGGGGGTCATACGAGCAGTACTTC. Based on the CDR3 plus reference TRBV28 and TRBJ2-7, the full variable domain is DVKVTQSSRYLVKRTGEKVFLECVQDMDHENMFWYRQDPGLGLRLIYFSYDVKMKEKGDIPEGYSVSREKKERFSLILESASTNQTSMYLCASRSVGGSYEQYFGPGTRLTVT.

The chain combines TRBV6-5 with TRBJ1-4; D possibly corresponds to TRBD1 (5 bases). V was trimmed by 2 bases and J by 7 bases, leaving 11 bases between them. In germline, CDR1 is MNHEY, CDR2 SVGAGI. The CDR3 runs to 14 residues. DNA for the CDR3: TGTGCCAGCAGTTACGGGGCGGAGGGTGAAAAACTGTTTTTT. Protein product: CASSYGAEGEKLFF.

The chain carries TRBV6-1 and TRBJ2-7, with D unresolved. Looked up from germline, CDR1 is MNHNS and CDR2 is SASEGT. V was trimmed by 1 base and J by 2 bases, leaving 12 bases between them. The CDR3 has 15 residues. The CDR3 region has the DNA TGTGCCAGCAGTGAAGGTTGGTGGAGAACCTACGAGCAGTACTTC. This sequence encodes CASSEGWWRTYEQYF.

The chain links TRBV7-3 to TRBJ1-3; the match to TRBD1 covers 8 bases. CDR1 and CDR2 from the germline V gene are SGHTA and FQGTGA. There are 15 residues in the CDR3. The V gene end was trimmed by 5 bases and the J gene end by 1 base; junction bases not matched to a gene: 4. DNA of the CDR3: TGTGCCAGCAGCCTGGACAGGGTTTCTGGAAACACCATATATTTT. It is translated as CASSLDRVSGNTIYF.

The chain uses TRBV11-2 and TRBJ2-1; TRBD1 agrees at 8 bases. The CDR3 is 17 amino acids. Germline CDR1 is SGHAT and CDR2 is FQNNGV. Unmatched junction bases numbered 9, after V lost 5 bases and J lost 0 bases. CDR3 loop: CASSTRTGTVSYNEQFF. In nucleotides, the CDR3 is TGTGCCAGCAGCACCAGGACAGGGACCGTCTCCTACAATGAGCAGTTCTTC. Drawing the rest from reference TRBV11-2 and TRBJ2-1, the complete variable domain is EAGVAQSPRYKIIEKRQSVAFWCNPISGHATLYWYQQILGQGPKLLIQFQNNGVVDDSQLPKDRFSAERLKGVDSTLKIQPAKLEDSAVYLCASSTRTGTVSYNEQFFGPGTRLTVL.

The chain has TRBV11-3 and TRBJ1-4; a weak D match, TRBD1 (5 bases). The CDR3 length is 17 residues. CDR1 and CDR2 (germline): SGHNT, YENEEA. Trimming took off 2 bases at V and 5 bases at J, with 18 bases between the two ends. CDR3 in DNA: TGTGCCAGCAGCTTAAAGCTCCTATCGGGGGGGAATGAAAAACTGTTTTTT. Amino acid sequence: CASSLKLLSGGNEKLFF.

The V gene is TRBV6-5, the J gene TRBJ1-3, with 7 bases that match TRBD1. Germline values: CDR1 MNHEY, CDR2 SVGAGI. This CDR3 comprises 15 residues. With V trimmed by 2 bases and J by 4 bases, 5 bases remained unmatched. The CDR3: CASSYDRAGGNTIYF. CDR3 nucleotide sequence: TGTGCCAGCAGTTACGACAGGGCGGGAGGAAACACCATATATTTT.

The V call is TRBV11-2, the J call TRBJ2-7; D is possibly TRBD2 (6 bases). The CDR3 is 15 amino acids. The germline gives CDR1 SGHAT, CDR2 FQNNGV. Trimming removed 7 bases from V and 2 bases from J, with 18 bases in between. The CDR3 DNA reads as TGTGCCAGCAACCCGACGAGGCGGGGAGCCTACGAGCAGTACTTC. Amino acids: CASNPTRRGAYEQYF.

The chain uses TRBV2 and TRBJ2-1; 9 bases are shared with TRBD2. Germline V gene data show CDR1 as SNHLY and CDR2 as FYNNEI. Trimming took 0 bases from V and 9 from J; bases not matched to a gene: 12. This CDR3 is 17 amino acids long. CDR3 DNA sequence: TGTGCCAGCAGTGAAGCGGTAAATAGCGGGAGAGGTAGTGAGCAGTTCTTC. This gives the protein CASSEAVNSGRGSEQFF.

This chain uses TRBV7-2 with TRBJ2-1, with 9 bases identical to TRBD2. This CDR3 is built from 16 residues. With 7 bases clipped from V and 4 bases from J, the junction kept 11 bases outside the gene matches. Germline CDR1 reads SGHTA; CDR2 reads FQGNSA. The CDR3 loop is CASTWGASGIYNEQFF. The CDR3 region has the DNA TGTGCCAGCACCTGGGGGGCTAGCGGGATATACAATGAGCAGTTCTTC.

The J gene is TRBJ1-2, the V gene TRBV7-8, with TRBD1 identical over 8 bases. The germline CDR1 and CDR2 sequences are SGHVS and FQNEAQ. The V gene end was trimmed by 6 bases and the J gene end by 3 bases; junction bases not matched to a gene: 3. The CDR3 extends over 13 amino acids. The CDR3 region has the DNA TGTGCCAGCAGGGACAGGGCGGACTATGGCTACACCTTC. It specifies CASRDRADYGYTF. Based on the CDR3 plus reference TRBV7-8 and TRBJ1-2, the full variable domain is GAGVSQSPRYKVAKRGQDVALRCDPISGHVSLFWYQQALGQGPEFLTYFQNEAQLDKSGLPSDRFFAERPEGSVSTLKIQRTQQEDSAVYLCASRDRADYGYTFGSGTRLTVV.

This chain connects TRBV19 to TRBJ2-7; no firm D call. Trimming left V 6 bases short and J 9 bases short, with 18 bases between. CDR1 is LNHDA, CDR2 SQIVND, per germline (reference sequence). The CDR3 extends over 13 amino acids. The CDR3 sequence is CASRSGYGSLQYF. The CDR3 DNA reads TGTGCCAGTAGAAGTGGGTATGGTAGCCTGCAGTACTTC.

This rearrangement joins TRBV19 to TRBJ1-5, with D perhaps matching TRBD1 (6 bases). The CDR3 length is 16 residues. Germline CDR1 and CDR2: LNHDA and SQIVND (reference sequence). Between the trimmed V and J ends, which lost 1 base and 1 base, there was a span of 11 bases. The CDR3 nucleotides read TGTGCCAGTAGTATAGGAGGCAGGGGAAGCAATCAGCCCCAGCATTTT. Translating gives CASSIGGRGSNQPQHF.

The chain joins TRBV21-1 to TRBJ2-1; the table's D gene call, TRBD1, was not cross checked with the DNA. TRBV21-1 represents a pseudogene. There are 17 residues in the CDR3. CDR3 bases: TGTGCCAGCAAGTCGTCTAGAGGGACAGGTTACGGCAATGAGCAGTTCTTC. This codes for CASKSSRGTGYGNEQFF.

This clone has just one count. The chain recombines TRBV9 with TRBJ1-4; D is unresolved. V was trimmed by 0 bases and J by 3 bases, leaving 6 bases between them. The germline V gene encodes CDR1 SGDLS and CDR2 YYNGEE. The CDR3 is 14 amino acids. Here the CDR3 DNA reads TGTGCCAGCAGCGTAGCAGGTCCTAATGAAAAACTGTTTTTT. This encodes CASSVAGPNEKLFF.

This clone was detected a few times. The chain has TRBV19 and TRBJ2-2, with D hard to call. Germline loops: CDR1 LNHDA, CDR2 SQIVND (reference sequence). V gave up 7 bases and J gave up 4 bases, with 13 bases separating them. The CDR3 consists of 14 residues. The chain's CDR3 is CASTYSIVTGELFF. The CDR3 DNA follows: TGTGCCAGTACTTATTCTATCGTCACCGGGGAGCTGTTTTTT.

This chain joins TRBV4-1 and TRBJ2-1; tentative D call: TRBD1 (6 bases). The CDR3 has 15 residues. V was shortened by 4 bases and J by 3 bases, with 13 bases between the two germline ends. Germline CDR1 is MGHRA and CDR2 is YSYEKL. Here the CDR3 reads CASSRETGNYNEQFF. CDR3 DNA: TGCGCCAGCAGCCGGGAGACAGGCAACTACAATGAGCAGTTCTTC.

The J gene is TRBJ2-1, the V gene TRBV6-6, with 7 bases aligning to TRBD2. The germline CDR1 and CDR2 sequences are MNHNY and SVGAGI (reference sequence). Trimming at V came to 7 bases and at J to 6 bases, leaving 15 bases not matched to a gene. The CDR3 covers 16 residues. DNA of the CDR3: TGTGCCAGCACCATGGCGGGCGGGAGTGGGGGCAATGAGCAGTTCTTC. It translates to CASTMAGGSGGNEQFF.

The chain uses TRBV11-2 and TRBJ1-2; D ambiguous. The CDR3 runs to 14 residues. The germline V gene encodes CDR1 SGHAT and CDR2 FQNNGV. V lost 1 base to trimming and J lost 5 bases, with 11 bases between them. CDR3 amino acids: CASSLGTSGYGYTF. CDR3 bases: TGTGCCAGCAGCTTAGGAACATCGGGGTATGGCTACACCTTC. Supplemented by reference TRBV11-2 and TRBJ1-2, the full variable domain reads EAGVAQSPRYKIIEKRQSVAFWCNPISGHATLYWYQQILGQGPKLLIQFQNNGVVDDSQLPKDRFSAERLKGVDSTLKIQPAKLEDSAVYLCASSLGTSGYGYTFGSGTRLTVV.

The V and J genes are TRBV6-5 and TRBJ1-1; tentative D call: TRBD1 (5 bases). Trimming left V 7 bases short and J 8 bases short, with 11 bases between. CDR1 MNHEY and CDR2 SVGAGI come from the germline V gene. The CDR3 has 11 residues. CDR3 in amino acids: CASTSGVEAFF. In DNA, the CDR3 is TGTGCCAGCACGTCGGGGGTCGAAGCTTTCTTT.

This chain uses TRBV25-1 with TRBJ1-3; D may be TRBD1 (5 bases). V was pared by 5 bases and J by 2 bases, with 10 bases between. CDR3 length: 14 residues. Germline V gene sequence: CDR1 MGHDK, CDR2 SYGVNS. The CDR3 loop reads CASSRGSAGNTIYF. The CDR3 region has the DNA TGTGCCAGCAGTCGGGGGTCGGCTGGAAACACCATATATTTT.

The chain is built from TRBV5-1 and TRBJ2-3; maybe TRBD2 (6 bases). Germline loops: CDR1 SGHRS, CDR2 YFSETQ. This CDR3 comprises 17 residues. Trimming took off 5 bases at V and 2 bases at J, with 21 bases between the two ends. In DNA, the CDR3 is TGCGCCAGCAGGCCGGGACTCCTAGCAATTACCACAGATACGCAGTATTTT. Protein product: CASRPGLLAITTDTQYF.

The rearrangement joins TRBV7-9 to TRBJ2-1; maybe TRBD2 (5 bases). Germline values: CDR1 SEHNR, CDR2 FQNEAQ (reference sequence). Trimming took 5 bases from V and 7 from J, leaving 15 bases between them. This CDR3 has 14 residues. The CDR3 here is CASSPTADPNEQFF. CDR3 sequence (DNA): TGTGCCAGCAGCCCTACAGCGGACCCTAATGAGCAGTTCTTC.

The V and J genes are TRBV28 and TRBJ1-2, with 8 bases lining up with TRBD1. The CDR3 runs to 13 residues. CDR1 is MDHEN, CDR2 SYDVKM, per germline. J lost 4 bases, V lost 3 bases, and 1 base had no gene match. This CDR3 reads CASSLDRAYGYTF. CDR3 coding DNA: TGTGCCAGCAGTTTGGACAGGGCCTATGGCTACACCTTC.

This clone was observed a single time. CDR3 bases: TGCGCCAGCAGCCGATTACAGGTTACAGATACGCAGTATTTT. This codes for CASSRLQVTDTQYF. The V gene is TRBV4-1, the J gene TRBJ2-3, with D tentatively TRBD1 (5 bases). The ends were cut back, 4 bases at V and 3 bases at J, with 11 bases in the middle. The CDR3 has 14 residues. Germline V gene lookup returns CDR1 MGHRA and CDR2 YSYEKL.

This CDR3 reads CASSQAGTGIFATNEKLFF. Written as DNA, the CDR3 is TGTGCCAGCAGCCAAGCGGGGACAGGGATTTTCGCAACTAATGAAAAACTGTTTTTT. The chain uses TRBV14 and TRBJ1-4; 9 nucleotides match TRBD1. This CDR3 comprises 19 residues. From germline, CDR1 is SGHDN and CDR2 FVKESK. The V gene end was trimmed by 1 base and the J gene end by 0 bases; junction bases not matched to a gene: 9.

V and J are TRBV29-1 and TRBJ2-2; the D gene is possibly TRBD2 (6 bases). Germline CDR1 reads SQVTM; CDR2 reads ANQGSEA. Trimming took off 7 bases at V and 6 bases at J, with 15 bases between the two ends. The CDR3 has 13 amino acids. The CDR3, as DNA: TGCAGCGCGAGAGGAGGGGCGGCCGGGGAGCTGTTTTTT. This gives the protein CSARGGAAGELFF.

The rearrangement links TRBV7-8 to TRBJ2-1; D unclear. The CDR3 totals 12 residues. The germline V gene has CDR1 SGHVS and CDR2 FQNEAQ. V was shortened by 0 bases and J by 8 bases, with 5 bases between the two germline ends. For the CDR3, the DNA is TGTGCCAGCAGCTTAGCAAGAGATGAGCAGTTCTTC. This codes for CASSLARDEQFF.

J is TRBJ2-7 and V is TRBV11-2; D gene ambiguous. The V end lost 7 bases, the J end lost 2 bases, and 12 bases lay between the germline ends. Germline V CDR1 and CDR2: SGHAT, FQNNGV. There are 13 residues in the CDR3. The CDR3 DNA reads as TGTGCCAGCAAAAACTCCCTCACCTACGAGCAGTACTTC. As protein: CASKNSLTYEQYF.